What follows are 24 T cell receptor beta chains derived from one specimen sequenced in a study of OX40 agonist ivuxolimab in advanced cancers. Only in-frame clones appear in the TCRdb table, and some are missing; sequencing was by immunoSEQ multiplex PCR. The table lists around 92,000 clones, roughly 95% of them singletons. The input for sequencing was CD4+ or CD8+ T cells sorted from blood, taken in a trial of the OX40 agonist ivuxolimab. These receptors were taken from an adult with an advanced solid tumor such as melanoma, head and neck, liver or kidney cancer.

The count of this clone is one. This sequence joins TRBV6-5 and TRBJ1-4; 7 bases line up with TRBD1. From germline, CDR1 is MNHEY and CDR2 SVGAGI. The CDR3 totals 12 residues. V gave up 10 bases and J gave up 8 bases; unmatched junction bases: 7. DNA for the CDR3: TGTGCCACCAGGGGGGGACAGGAAAAACTGTTTTTT. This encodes CATRGGQEKLFF.

CDR3 protein: CASSFGLAGGSSSTDTQYF. The DNA of the CDR3 is TGCGCCAGCAGCTTCGGACTAGCGGGAGGGTCTTCTAGCACAGATACGCAGTATTTT. The V gene is TRBV5-1, the J gene TRBJ2-3, with 15 bases matching TRBD2. This CDR3 comprises 19 residues. V lost 2 bases, J lost 0 bases, and 7 bases stayed unmatched. Per the germline V gene, CDR1 is SGHRS and CDR2 is YFSETQ.

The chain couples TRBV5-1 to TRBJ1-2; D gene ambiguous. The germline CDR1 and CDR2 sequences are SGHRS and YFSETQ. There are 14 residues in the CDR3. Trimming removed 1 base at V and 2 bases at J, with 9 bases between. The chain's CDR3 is CASSLSPVNYGYTF. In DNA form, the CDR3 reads TGCGCCAGCAGCTTGTCCCCAGTGAACTATGGCTACACCTTC.

In DNA, the CDR3 is TGTGCCAGCAGTGTCTTCGTCAACAATGAGCAGTTCTTC. It yields the protein CASSVFVNNEQFF. The chain joins TRBV6-1 to TRBJ2-1; D remains ambiguous. This CDR3 has 13 amino acids. Germline lookup yields CDR1 MNHNS and CDR2 SASEGT. The V end was cut by 4 bases, the J end by 5 bases, with 9 bases between.

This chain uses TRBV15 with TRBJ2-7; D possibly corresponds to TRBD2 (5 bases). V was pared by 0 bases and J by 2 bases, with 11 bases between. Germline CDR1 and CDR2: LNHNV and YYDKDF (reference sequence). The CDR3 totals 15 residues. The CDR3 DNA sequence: TGTGCCACCAGCAGAGACCCCGGGGTAACCTACGAGCAGTACTTC. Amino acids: CATSRDPGVTYEQYF.

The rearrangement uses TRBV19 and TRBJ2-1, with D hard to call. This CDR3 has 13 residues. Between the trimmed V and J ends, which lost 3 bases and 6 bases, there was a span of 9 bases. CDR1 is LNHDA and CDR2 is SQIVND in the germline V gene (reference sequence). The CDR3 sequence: CASSMSRGNEQFF. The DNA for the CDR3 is TGTGCCAGTAGTATGTCAAGAGGCAATGAGCAGTTCTTC.

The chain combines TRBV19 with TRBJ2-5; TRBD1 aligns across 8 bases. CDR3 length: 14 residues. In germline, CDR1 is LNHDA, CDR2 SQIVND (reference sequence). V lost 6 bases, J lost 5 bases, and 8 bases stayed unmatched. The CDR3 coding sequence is TGTGCCAGTAGCGCCAGGGGGCGTGGGGAGACCCAGTACTTC. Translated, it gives CASSARGRGETQYF.

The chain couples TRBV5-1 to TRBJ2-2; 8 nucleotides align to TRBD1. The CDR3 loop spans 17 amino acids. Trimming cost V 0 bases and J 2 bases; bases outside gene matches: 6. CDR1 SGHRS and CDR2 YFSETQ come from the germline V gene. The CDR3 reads CASSLGQGASNTGELFF. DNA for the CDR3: TGCGCCAGCAGCTTGGGGCAGGGGGCAAGTAACACCGGGGAGCTGTTTTTT.

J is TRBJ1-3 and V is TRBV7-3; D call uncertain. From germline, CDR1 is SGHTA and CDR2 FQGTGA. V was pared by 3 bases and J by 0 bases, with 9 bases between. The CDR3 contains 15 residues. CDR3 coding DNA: TGTGCCAGCAGCTTCGACGGTAGCTCTGGAAACACCATATATTTT. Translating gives CASSFDGSSGNTIYF.

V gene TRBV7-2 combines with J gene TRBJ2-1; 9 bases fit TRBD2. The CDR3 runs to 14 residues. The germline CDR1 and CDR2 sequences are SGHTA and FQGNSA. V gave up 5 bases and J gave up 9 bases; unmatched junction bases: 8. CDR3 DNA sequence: TGTGCCAGCAGCAGCAGGCGGGAGGGGAGTGAGCAGTTCTTC. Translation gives CASSSRREGSEQFF. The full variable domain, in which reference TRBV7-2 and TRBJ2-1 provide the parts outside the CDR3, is GAGVSQSPSNKVTEKGKDVELRCDPISGHTALYWYRQSLGQGLEFLIYFQGNSAPDKSGLPSDRFSAERTGGSVSTLTIQRTQQEDSAVYLCASSSRREGSEQFFGPGTRLTVL.

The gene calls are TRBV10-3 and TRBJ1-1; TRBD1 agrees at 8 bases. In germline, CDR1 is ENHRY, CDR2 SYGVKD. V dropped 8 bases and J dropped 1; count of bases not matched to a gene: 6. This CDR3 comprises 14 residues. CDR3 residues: CAIVPGQGNTEAFF. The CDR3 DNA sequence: TGTGCCATCGTTCCAGGACAGGGGAACACTGAAGCTTTCTTT.

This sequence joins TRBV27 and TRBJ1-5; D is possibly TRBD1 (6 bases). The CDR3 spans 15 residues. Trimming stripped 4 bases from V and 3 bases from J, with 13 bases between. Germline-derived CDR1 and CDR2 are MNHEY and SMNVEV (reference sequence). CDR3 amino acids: CASSSKQGNNQPQHF. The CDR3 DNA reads TGTGCCAGCAGTTCCAAACAGGGAAACAATCAGCCCCAGCATTTT.

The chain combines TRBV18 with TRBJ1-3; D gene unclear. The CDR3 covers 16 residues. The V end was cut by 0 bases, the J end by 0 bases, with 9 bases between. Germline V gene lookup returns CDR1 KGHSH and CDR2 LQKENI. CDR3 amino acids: CASSPPGGSSGNTIYF. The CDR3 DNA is TGTGCCAGCTCACCACCCGGCGGTTCCTCTGGAAACACCATATATTTT.

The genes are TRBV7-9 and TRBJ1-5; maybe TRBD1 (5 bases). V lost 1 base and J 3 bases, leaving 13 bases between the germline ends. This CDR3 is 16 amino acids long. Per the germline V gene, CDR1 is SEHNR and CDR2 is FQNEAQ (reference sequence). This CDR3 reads CASSLGFGTTNQPQHF. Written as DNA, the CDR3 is TGTGCCAGCAGCTTAGGCTTTGGGACTACCAATCAGCCCCAGCATTTT. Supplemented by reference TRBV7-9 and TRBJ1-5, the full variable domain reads DTGVSQNPRHKITKRGQNVTFRCDPISEHNRLYWYRQTLGQGPEFLTYFQNEAQLEKSRLLSDRFSAERPKGSFSTLEIQRTEQGDSAMYLCASSLGFGTTNQPQHFGDGTRLSIL.

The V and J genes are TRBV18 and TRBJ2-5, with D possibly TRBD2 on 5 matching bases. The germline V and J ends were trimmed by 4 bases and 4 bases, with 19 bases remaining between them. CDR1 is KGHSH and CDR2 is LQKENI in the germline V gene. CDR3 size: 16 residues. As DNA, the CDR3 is TGTGCCAGCTCACAGATATCGCGAGGGATCGGAGAGACCCAGTACTTC. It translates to CASSQISRGIGETQYF. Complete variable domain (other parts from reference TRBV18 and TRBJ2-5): NAGVMQNPRHLVRRRGQEARLRCSPMKGHSHVYWYRQLPEEGLKFMVYLQKENIIDESGMPKERFSAEFPKEGPSILRIQQVVRGDSAAYFCASSQISRGIGETQYFGPGTRLLVL.

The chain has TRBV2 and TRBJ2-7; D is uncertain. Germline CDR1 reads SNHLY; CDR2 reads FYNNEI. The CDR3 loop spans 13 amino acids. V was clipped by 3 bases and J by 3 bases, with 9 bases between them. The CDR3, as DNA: TGTGCCAGCAGTGACGTACTTAACTACGAGCAGTACTTC. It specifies CASSDVLNYEQYF.

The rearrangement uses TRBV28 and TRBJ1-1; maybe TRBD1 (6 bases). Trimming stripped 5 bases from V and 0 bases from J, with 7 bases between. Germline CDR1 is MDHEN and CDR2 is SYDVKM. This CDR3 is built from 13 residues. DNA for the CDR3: TGTGCCAGCAGTGGGGACATGAACACTGAAGCTTTCTTT. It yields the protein CASSGDMNTEAFF.

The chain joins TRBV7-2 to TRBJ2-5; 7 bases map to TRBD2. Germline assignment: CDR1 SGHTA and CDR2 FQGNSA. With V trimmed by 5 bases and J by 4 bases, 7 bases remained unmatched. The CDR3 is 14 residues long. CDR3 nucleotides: TGTGCCAGCAGCCGGGACGGCGGGGGAGAGACCCAGTACTTC. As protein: CASSRDGGGETQYF.

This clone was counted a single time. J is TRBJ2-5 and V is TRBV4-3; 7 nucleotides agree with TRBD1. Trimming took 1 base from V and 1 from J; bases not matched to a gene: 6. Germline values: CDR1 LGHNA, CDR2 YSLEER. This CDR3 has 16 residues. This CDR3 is CASSQVRAGGQETQYF. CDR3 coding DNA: TGCGCCAGCAGCCAAGTTAGGGCAGGGGGCCAAGAGACCCAGTACTTC.

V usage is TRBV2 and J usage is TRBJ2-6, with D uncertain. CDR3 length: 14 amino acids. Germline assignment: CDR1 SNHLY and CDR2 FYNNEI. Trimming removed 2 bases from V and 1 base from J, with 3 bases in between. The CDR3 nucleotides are TGTGCCAGCAGTGAAAATTCTGGGGCCAACGTCCTGACTTTC. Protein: CASSENSGANVLTF.

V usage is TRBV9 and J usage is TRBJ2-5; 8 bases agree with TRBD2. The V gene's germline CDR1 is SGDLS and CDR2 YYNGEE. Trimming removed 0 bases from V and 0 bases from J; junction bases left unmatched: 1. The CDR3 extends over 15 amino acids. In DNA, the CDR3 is TGTGCCAGCAGCGTAGCGGGAGGGTACCAAGAGACCCAGTACTTC. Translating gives CASSVAGGYQETQYF.

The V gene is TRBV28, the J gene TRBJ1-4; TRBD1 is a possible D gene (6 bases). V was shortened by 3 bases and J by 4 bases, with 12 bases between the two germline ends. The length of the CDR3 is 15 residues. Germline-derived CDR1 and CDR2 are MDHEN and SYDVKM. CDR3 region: CASSFYRTDNEKLFF. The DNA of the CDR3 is TGTGCCAGCAGTTTTTACAGGACAGATAATGAAAAACTGTTTTTT.

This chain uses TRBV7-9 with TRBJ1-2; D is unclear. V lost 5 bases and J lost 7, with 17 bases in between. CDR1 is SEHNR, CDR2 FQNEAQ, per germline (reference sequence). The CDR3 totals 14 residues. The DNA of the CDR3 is TGTGCCAGCAGCCCCTCTTTACTCTCGAGTGGCTACACCTTC. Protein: CASSPSLLSSGYTF.

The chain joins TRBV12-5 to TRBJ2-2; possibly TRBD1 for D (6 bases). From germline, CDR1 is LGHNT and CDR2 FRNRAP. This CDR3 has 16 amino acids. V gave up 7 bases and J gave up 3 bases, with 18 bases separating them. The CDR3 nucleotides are TGTGCTAGTGCCCGAGGAGAGGGGGTCGACACCGGGGAGCTGTTTTTT. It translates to CASARGEGVDTGELFF.